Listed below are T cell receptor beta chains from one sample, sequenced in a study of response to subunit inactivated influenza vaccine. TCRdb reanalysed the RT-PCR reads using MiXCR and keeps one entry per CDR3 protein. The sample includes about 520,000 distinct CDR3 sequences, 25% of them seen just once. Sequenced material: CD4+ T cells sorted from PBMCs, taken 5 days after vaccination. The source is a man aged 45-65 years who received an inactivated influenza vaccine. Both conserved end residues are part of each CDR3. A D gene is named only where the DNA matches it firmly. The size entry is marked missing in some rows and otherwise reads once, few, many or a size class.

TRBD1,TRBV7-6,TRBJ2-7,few,CASSFGDSYEQYF,TGTGCCAGCAGCTTTGGGGACAGCTACGAGCAGTACTTC
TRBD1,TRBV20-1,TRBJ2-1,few,CSARDGGQGADEQFF,TGCAGTGCTAGAGATGGGGGACAGGGGGCCGATGAGCAGTTCTTC
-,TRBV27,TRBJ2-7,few,CASSHTSSYEQYF,TGTGCCAGCAGTCACACTAGCTCCTACGAGCAGTACTTC
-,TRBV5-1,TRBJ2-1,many,CASSLAVAASYNEQFF,TGCGCCAGCAGCTTGGCGGTAGCGGCCTCCTACAATGAGCAGTTCTTC
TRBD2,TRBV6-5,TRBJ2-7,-,CASSYGLAGSYEQYF,TGTGCCAGCAGTTACGGGCTAGCGGGCTCCTACGAGCAGTACTTC
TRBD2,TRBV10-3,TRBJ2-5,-,CAISAASGGNQRQETQYF,TGTGCCATCAGTGCGGCTAGCGGGGGGAACCAACGGCAAGAGACCCAGTACTTC
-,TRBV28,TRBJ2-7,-,CASRTHGVSSYEQYF,TGTGCCAGCAGAACCCACGGGGTGAGCTCCTACGAGCAGTACTTC
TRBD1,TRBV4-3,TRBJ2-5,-,CASSQAATGWETQYF,TGCGCCAGCAGCCAAGCTGCGACAGGGTGGGAGACCCAGTACTTC
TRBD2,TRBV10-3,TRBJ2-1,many,CAISKPTSSQFF,TGTGCCATCAGTAAACCGACTAGCTCCCAGTTCTTC
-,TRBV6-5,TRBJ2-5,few,CASSYRGKGETQYF,TGTGCCAGCAGTTACAGAGGGAAAGGGGAGACCCAGTACTTC
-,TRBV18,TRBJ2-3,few,CASSPGTDTTDTQYF,TGTGCCAGCTCACCTGGGACCGATACCACAGATACGCAGTATTTT
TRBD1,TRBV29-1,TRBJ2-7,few,CSVGGGRGFYEQYF,TGCAGCGTTGGAGGGGGCAGGGGATTCTACGAGCAGTACTTC
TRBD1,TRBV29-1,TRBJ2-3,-,CSVGLRTGDTQYF,TGCAGCGTTGGATTACGGACAGGAGATACGCAGTATTTT
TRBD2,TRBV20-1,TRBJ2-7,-,CSPSGGGPYEQYF,TGCAGCCCTTCCGGGGGAGGGCCTTACGAGCAGTACTTC
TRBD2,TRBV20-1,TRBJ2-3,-,CSASRLAVDTQYF,TGCAGTGCTAGTAGGCTAGCGGTGGATACGCAGTATTTT
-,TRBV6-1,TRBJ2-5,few,CASSRGASRETQYF,TGTGCCAGCAGCCGCGGGGCTTCAAGAGAAACCCAGTACTTC
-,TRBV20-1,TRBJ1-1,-,CSASNYGISNTEAFF,TGCAGTGCTAGTAATTACGGGATCTCGAACACTGAAGCTTTCTTT
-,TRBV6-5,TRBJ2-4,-,CASSYILGAAGLAKNIQYF,TGTGCCAGCAGTTACATTCTGGGGGCGGCCGGACTAGCCAAAAACATTCAGTACTTC
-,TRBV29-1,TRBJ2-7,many,CSVRELSYEQYF,TGCAGCGTCAGGGAACTCTCCTACGAGCAGTACTTC
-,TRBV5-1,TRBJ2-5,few,CASSLSEIQETQYF,TGCGCCAGCAGCTTGAGCGAAATCCAAGAGACCCAGTACTTC
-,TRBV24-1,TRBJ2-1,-,CATSDSGTPPYNEQFF,TGTGCCACCAGTGATTCCGGGACACCCCCGTACAATGAGCAGTTCTTC
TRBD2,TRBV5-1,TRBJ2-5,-,CASSEGTSGSRWETQYF,TGCGCCAGCAGCGAAGGGACTAGCGGGAGCCGATGGGAGACCCAGTACTTC
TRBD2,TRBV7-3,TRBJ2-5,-,CASSAGLAGDPKTQYF,TGTGCCAGCAGCGCTGGACTAGCGGGAGATCCCAAGACCCAGTACTTC
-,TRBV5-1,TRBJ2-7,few,CASRGQETDEQYF,TGCGCCAGCAGGGGTCAAGAAACCGACGAGCAGTACTTC
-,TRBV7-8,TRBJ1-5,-,CASSPSRQPNQPQHF,TGTGCCAGCAGCCCCTCCCGGCAACCTAATCAGCCCCAGCATTTT
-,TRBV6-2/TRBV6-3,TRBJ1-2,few,CASSYSTGSGYTF,TGTGCCAGCAGTTACTCGACCGGGTCTGGCTACACCTTC
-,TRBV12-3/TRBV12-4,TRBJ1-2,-,CASSLGVRRGYGYTF,TGTGCCAGCAGTTTAGGGGTCAGGAGAGGATATGGCTACACCTTC
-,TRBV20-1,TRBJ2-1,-,CSGGARISGRRIEQFF,TGCAGTGGGGGGGCTAGGATTTCTGGTCGGCGTATAGAGCAGTTCTTC
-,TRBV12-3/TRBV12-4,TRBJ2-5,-,CASRPHSADLGETQYF,TGTGCCAGCAGACCCCATAGCGCAGACCTCGGGGAGACCCAGTACTTC
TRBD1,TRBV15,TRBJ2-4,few,CATSRARAGGLENIQYF,TGTGCCACCAGCAGAGCTCGGGCAGGGGGCCTTGAAAACATTCAGTACTTC
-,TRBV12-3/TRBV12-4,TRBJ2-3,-,CASRESWTDTQYF,TGTGCCAGCAGGGAGAGTTGGACAGATACGCAGTATTTT
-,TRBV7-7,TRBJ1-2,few,CASNLSRNPYGYTF,TGTGCTAGCAACCTCTCACGGAATCCCTATGGCTACACCTTC
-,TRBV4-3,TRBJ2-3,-,CASSGVASEATDTQYF,TGCGCCAGCAGTGGGGTGGCTAGCGAGGCAACAGATACGCAGTATTTT
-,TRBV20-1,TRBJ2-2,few,CSARDRTRAGELFF,TGCAGTGCTAGAGATCGAACAAGGGCCGGGGAGCTGTTTTTT
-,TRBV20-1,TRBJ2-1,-,CSASGGQASYNEQFF,TGCAGTGCTAGTGGGGGACAAGCCTCCTACAATGAGCAGTTCTTC
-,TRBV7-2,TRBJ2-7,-,CASSFMRGHEQYF,TGTGCCAGCAGCTTTATGAGAGGGCACGAGCAGTACTTC
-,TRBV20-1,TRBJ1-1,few,CSARNRVNTEAFF,TGCAGTGCTAGGAACAGGGTGAACACTGAAGCTTTCTTT
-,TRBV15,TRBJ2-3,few,CATSRRTDTQYF,TGTGCCACCAGCAGACGTACAGATACGCAGTATTTT
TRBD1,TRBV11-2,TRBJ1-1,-,CASSPDRGRAFF,TGTGCCAGCAGCCCAGACAGGGGGAGGGCTTTCTTT
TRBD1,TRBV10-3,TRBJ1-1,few,CAISEVTGGYTEAFF,TGTGCCATCAGTGAGGTGACAGGGGGATACACTGAAGCTTTCTTT
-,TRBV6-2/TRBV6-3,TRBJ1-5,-,CASSRGELSNQPQHF,TGTGCCAGCAGTCGGGGGGAACTGAGCAATCAGCCCCAGCATTTT
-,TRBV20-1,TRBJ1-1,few,CSALGQKNTEAFF,TGCAGTGCTCTTGGACAGAAGAACACTGAAGCTTTCTTT
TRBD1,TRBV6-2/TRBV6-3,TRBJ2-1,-,CASRTTTGRPEQFF,TGTGCCAGCAGGACCACGACAGGGCGGCCTGAGCAGTTCTTC
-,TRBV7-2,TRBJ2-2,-,CASSFTGANTGELFF,TGTGCCAGCAGCTTCACCGGGGCGAACACCGGGGAGCTGTTTTTT
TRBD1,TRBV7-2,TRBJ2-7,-,CASSRLRDRGREQYF,TGTGCCAGCAGCCGACTCCGGGACAGGGGTCGCGAGCAGTACTTC
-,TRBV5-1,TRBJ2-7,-,CASSLVGSGEQYF,TGCGCCAGCAGCTTGGTTGGGTCTGGCGAGCAGTACTTC
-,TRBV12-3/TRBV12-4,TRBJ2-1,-,CASISSISSYNEQFF,TGTGCCAGCATATCCAGCATCAGCTCCTACAATGAGCAGTTCTTC
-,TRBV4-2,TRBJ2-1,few,CASSPPERSRNNEQFF,TGTGCCAGCAGCCCTCCCGAACGATCCAGAAACAATGAGCAGTTCTTC
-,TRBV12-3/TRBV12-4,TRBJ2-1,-,CASSPYRASSYNEQFF,TGTGCCAGCAGCCCCTACAGGGCCTCCTCCTACAATGAGCAGTTCTTC
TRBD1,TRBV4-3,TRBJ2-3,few,CASSQGDRGQADTQYF,TGCGCCAGCAGCCAAGGCGACAGGGGTCAGGCAGATACGCAGTATTTT
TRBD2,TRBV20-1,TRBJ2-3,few,CSARRLAGMTDTQYF,TGCAGTGCTAGAAGACTAGCGGGAATGACAGATACGCAGTATTTT
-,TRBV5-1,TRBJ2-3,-,CASSYRTGSGDTQYF,TGCGCCAGCAGTTACAGGACGGGGTCCGGAGATACGCAGTATTTT
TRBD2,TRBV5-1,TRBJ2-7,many,CASSPGTSGYEQYF,TGCGCCAGCAGCCCCGGGACTAGCGGCTACGAGCAGTACTTC
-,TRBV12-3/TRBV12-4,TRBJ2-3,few,CASSLVARVADTQYF,TGTGCCAGCAGTTTAGTAGCCAGGGTCGCAGATACGCAGTATTTT